This TCR beta chain appears in the sequencing data of a study of shared clonotypes between healthy human individuals. Study-level points and caveats: Among a few donors, 4.5% to 5.5% of naive CD4 clonotypes were found in common. Relative to memory subsets, naive subsets generally showed larger estimated richness.

Sequencing was performed with immunoSEQ multiplex PCR; in TCRdb, only in-frame clones are kept and a portion is missing. The data hold 2 million to 3 million clones, with 93% observed a single time. Germline V gene data show CDR1 as LNHDA and CDR2 as SQIVND (reference sequence). CDR3 size: 15 residues. V shed 5 bases and J shed 5 bases, with 15 bases lying between them. Turning to this clone: Its target is unknown.

The sample taken for sequencing was naive CD4+ T cells from PBMCs. Subset reported: CD45RA+ positively selected. The V and J genes are TRBV19 and TRBJ1-4; D possibly corresponds to TRBD1 (5 bases). The receptor comes from a man aged 18 to 29 in good health. Some clones in this sample may be carry-over from other donors' samples. CDR3 in amino acids: CASSPSRDGNEKLFF. The CDR3 DNA is TGTGCCAGTAGTCCCAGCCGGGACGGGAATGAAAAACTGTTTTTT.